This T cell receptor beta chain was identified during a study of cytomegalovirus exposure and HLA in healthy donors. This clone was recorded once. The antigen is not known. This CDR3 is 15 amino acids long. Germline CDR1 and CDR2: MNHEY and SVGAGI. The V gene lost 2 bases and the J gene lost 1 base, with 10 bases spanning the gap. The PCR had 60 Vbeta and 13 Jbeta primers. Some clones are missing from TCRdb's copy, which holds only in-frame ones; the method was immunoSEQ multiplex PCR. The data show 180,000 or so clones, with roughly 85% seen just once and almost 9.5% held by the top ten. The study's findings and limits: The study had only CMV serostatus as immune exposure information. The likely origin of a cluster of highly shared sequence variants was a sequencing artifact. In the analysis, some V segments, TRBV6-2 and TRBV6-3 included, were excluded as indistinguishable.

The sequenced sample consisted of PBMCs. The receptor was derived from a man between 18 and 29 years old in good health and CMV-seropositive. The chain couples TRBV6-5 to TRBJ2-3; maybe TRBD1 (6 bases). CDR3 sequence (DNA): TGTGCCAGCAGTTACATGGGGGCTGGCACAGATACGCAGTATTTT. This encodes CASSYMGAGTDTQYF.